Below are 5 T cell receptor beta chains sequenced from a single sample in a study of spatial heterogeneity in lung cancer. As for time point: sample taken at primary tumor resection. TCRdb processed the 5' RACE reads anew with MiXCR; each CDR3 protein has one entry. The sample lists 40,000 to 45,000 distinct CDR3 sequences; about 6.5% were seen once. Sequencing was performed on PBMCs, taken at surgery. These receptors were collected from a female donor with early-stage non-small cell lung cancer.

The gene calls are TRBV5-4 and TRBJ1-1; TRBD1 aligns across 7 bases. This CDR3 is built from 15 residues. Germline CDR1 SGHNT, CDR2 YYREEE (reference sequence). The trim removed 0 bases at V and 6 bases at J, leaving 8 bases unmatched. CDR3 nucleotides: TGTGCCAGCAGCTTGGAGGGACAGCCCTCGGCTGAAGCTTTCTTT. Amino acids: CASSLEGQPSAEAFF.

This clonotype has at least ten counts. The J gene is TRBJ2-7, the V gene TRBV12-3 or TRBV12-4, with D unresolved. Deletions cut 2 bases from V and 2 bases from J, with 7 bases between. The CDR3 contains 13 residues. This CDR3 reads CASSLTATYEQYF. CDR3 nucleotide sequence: TGTGCCAGCAGTTTAACAGCTACCTACGAGCAGTACTTC.

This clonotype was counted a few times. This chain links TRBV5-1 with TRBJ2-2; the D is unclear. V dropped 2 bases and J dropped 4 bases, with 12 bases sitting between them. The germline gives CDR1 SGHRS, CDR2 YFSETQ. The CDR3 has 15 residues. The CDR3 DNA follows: TGCGCCAGCAGCTTAAACTCGGTGGTCACCGGGGAGCTGTTTTTT. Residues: CASSLNSVVTGELFF. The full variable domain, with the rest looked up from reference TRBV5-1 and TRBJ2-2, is KAGVTQTPRYLIKTRGQQVTLSCSPISGHRSVSWYQQTPGQGLQFLFEYFSETQRNKGNFPGRFSGRQFSNSRSEMNVSTLELGDSALYLCASSLNSVVTGELFFGEGSRLTVL.

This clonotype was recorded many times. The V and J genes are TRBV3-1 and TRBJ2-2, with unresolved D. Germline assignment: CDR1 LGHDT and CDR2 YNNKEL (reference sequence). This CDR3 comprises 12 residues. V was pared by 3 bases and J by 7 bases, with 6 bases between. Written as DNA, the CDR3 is TGTGCCAGCAGCCAGGCATTCGGGGAGCTGTTTTTT. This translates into CASSQAFGELFF. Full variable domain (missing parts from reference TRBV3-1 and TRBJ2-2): DTAVSQTPKYLVTQMGNDKSIKCEQNLGHDTMYWYKQDSKKFLKIMFSYNNKELIINETVPNRFSPKSPDKAHLNLHINSLELGDSAVYFCASSQAFGELFFGEGSRLTVL.

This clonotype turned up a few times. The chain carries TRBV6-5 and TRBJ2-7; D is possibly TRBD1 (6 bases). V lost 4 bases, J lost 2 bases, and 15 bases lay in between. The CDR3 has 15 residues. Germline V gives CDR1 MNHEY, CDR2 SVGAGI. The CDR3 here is CASSSEGVGTYEQYF. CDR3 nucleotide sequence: TGTGCCAGCAGTTCCGAGGGGGTCGGAACCTACGAGCAGTACTTC.